This TCR beta chain was identified in a study of blood T cells in healthy people across ages. Study-wide results and limits: Nothing was known about donor CMV status, and this possibly confounded expanded clonotype changes.

Peripheral blood samples of roughly 9.8 milliliters were drawn from each donor. Trimming removed 9 bases from V and 8 bases from J; junction bases left unmatched: 16. Looked up from germline, CDR1 is KGHDR and CDR2 is SFDVKD. The CDR3 is 16 amino acids. Through a sample-barcoded 5' primer and a J-beta primer mix, a second PCR was run for about 6 to 11 cycles. MiXCR was run by TCRdb on the 5' RACE reads, yielding one entry per CDR3 protein. The profile shows 1.5 million to 2 million distinct CDR3 sequences, about 50% of them singletons. A word on this clonotype: Its target is unknown.

The receptor was isolated from a middle-aged woman in good health. The sequenced sample was blood. The chain joins TRBV24-1 to TRBJ2-1, with 9 bases lining up with TRBD1. The CDR3 region has the DNA TGTGCCACCGGGTTGACAGTGGACAGGGGCGTAGATGAGCAGTTCTTC. Residues: CATGLTVDRGVDEQFF.